The next 22 T cell receptor beta chains were all read from a single sample in a study of T-cell memory formation after mild COVID-19. TCRdb redid the calling of the 5' RACE reads with MiXCR, one entry per CDR3 protein. In the table there are about 400,000 distinct CDR3 sequences, about an eighth of which are singletons. The sample taken for sequencing was PBMCs or a T cell subset sorted from them (not recorded which). The receptors come from a man younger than 30 who had mild COVID-19 (a few samples of this study predate the infection). Cell type and time point are not known.

This clonotype was recorded a few times. CDR3 loop: CASSPSLPGSGSYEQYF. The CDR3 DNA sequence: TGTGCCAGCAGTCCGTCCCTGCCCGGGTCTGGATCCTACGAGCAGTACTTC. The rearrangement uses TRBV2 and TRBJ2-7; D unresolved. V was cut by 5 bases and J by 1 base, with 21 bases left in between. The germline gives CDR1 SNHLY, CDR2 FYNNEI. This CDR3 region has 17 residues.

The CDR3, as DNA: TGTGCCAGCAGTGAAGGGACCGGGACGTCGGGCTACACCTTC. As protein: CASSEGTGTSGYTF. The chain links TRBV6-1 to TRBJ1-2; tentative D call: TRBD1 (5 bases). This CDR3 spans 14 amino acids. From germline, CDR1 is MNHNS and CDR2 SASEGT. V lost 1 base to trimming and J lost 8 bases, with 14 bases between them.

This clonotype was seen at least ten times. The chain links TRBV20-1 to TRBJ2-1; 7 positions agree with TRBD2. After removal of 4 bases from V and 8 bases from J, the junction contained 20 bases not matched to a gene. Germline assignment: CDR1 DFQATT and CDR2 SNEGSKA (reference sequence). The CDR3 has 17 residues. The CDR3: CSATHPDAGDADHEQFF. The CDR3 DNA follows: TGCAGTGCTACCCACCCGGACGCGGGGGACGCGGATCATGAGCAGTTCTTC.

Many counts were recorded for this clonotype. V is TRBV11-2 and J is TRBJ2-3; D may be TRBD1 or TRBD2 (5 bases each). The CDR3 contains 14 residues. V lost 2 bases, J lost 2 bases, and 8 bases lay in between. Germline V CDR1 and CDR2: SGHAT, FQNNGV. As DNA, the CDR3 is TGTGCCAGCAGCTTATCGGGGCACACAGATACGCAGTATTTT. It translates to CASSLSGHTDTQYF.

A few counts support this clonotype. The rearrangement joins TRBV4-1 to TRBJ2-7; D is possibly TRBD2 (6 bases). V was cut by 3 bases and J by 6 bases, with 12 bases left in between. The CDR3 totals 13 residues. Germline values: CDR1 MGHRA, CDR2 YSYEKL. CDR3: CASSQGRGGEQYF. In DNA form, the CDR3 reads TGCGCCAGCAGCCAGGGAAGGGGAGGCGAGCAGTACTTC.

This chain links TRBV20-1 with TRBJ2-7; 8 bases match TRBD1. The germline CDR1 and CDR2 sequences are DFQATT and SNEGSKA (reference sequence). CDR3 length: 14 amino acids. V shed 3 bases, J shed 4 bases, and the junction held 8 bases outside the gene matches. CDR3 protein: CSASRTGNLYEQYV. The CDR3 DNA reads as TGCAGTGCTAGTAGGACAGGGAACTTATACGAGCAGTACGTC.

Only a few counts were recorded for this clonotype. The chain is built from TRBV3-1 and TRBJ1-5; weak D call: TRBD1 (5 bases). Germline values: CDR1 LGHDT, CDR2 YNNKEL (reference sequence). V was clipped by 3 bases and J by 3 bases, with 9 bases between them. The CDR3 contains 14 residues. CDR3 DNA sequence: TGTGCCAGCAGCCAGGGGGTCTACAATCAGCCCCAGCATTTT. It codes for CASSQGVYNQPQHF.

This clonotype occurred a few times. The rearrangement joins TRBV20-1 to TRBJ1-3; D possibly corresponds to TRBD1 (5 bases). This CDR3 is 18 amino acids long. V was clipped by 6 bases and J by 0 bases, with 24 bases between them. The germline CDR1 and CDR2 sequences are DFQATT and SNEGSKA (reference sequence). CDR3 DNA: TGCAGTGCGGGGACTGTTCCGAGGGATGTAATCTCTGGAAACACCATATATTTT. Translated, it gives CSAGTVPRDVISGNTIYF.

This clonotype was counted between two and nine times. For the CDR3, the DNA is TGTGCCAGTCGCGCAGGGGAGGTCACCGGGGAGCTGTTTTTT. The encoded protein is CASRAGEVTGELFF. This chain links TRBV19 with TRBJ2-2; D could derive from TRBD1 or TRBD2 (6 bases each). Trimming took 8 bases from V and 4 from J, leaving 14 bases between them. Germline V CDR1 and CDR2: LNHDA, SQIVND (reference sequence). CDR3 length equals 14 residues.

J is TRBJ2-5 and V is TRBV7-2; possible D gene TRBD1, 5 bases. CDR1 and CDR2 (germline): SGHTA, FQGNSA. V lost 1 base to trimming and J lost 5 bases, with 17 bases between them. This CDR3 spans 16 amino acids. The chain's CDR3 is CASSLVASGFVETQYF. As DNA, the CDR3 is TGTGCCAGCAGCTTAGTCGCCTCAGGGTTTGTGGAGACCCAGTACTTC.

This clonotype came up a few times. The chain links TRBV3-1 to TRBJ2-1; 8 bases fit TRBD1. Germline V gene data show CDR1 as LGHDT and CDR2 as YNNKEL (reference sequence). This CDR3 is built from 13 residues. V dropped 1 base and J dropped 7; count of bases not matched to a gene: 0. CDR3 nucleotides: TGTGCCAGCAGCCAAGGACAGGGGAATGAGCAGTTCTTC. Its protein product is CASSQGQGNEQFF.

J is TRBJ1-1 and V is TRBV4-2; the D is unclear. The V gene's germline CDR1 is LGHNA and CDR2 YNFKEQ. CDR3 length: 16 residues. The V end lost 1 base, the J end lost 1 base, and 13 bases lay between the germline ends. This CDR3 is CASSQGVGITNTEAFF. DNA of the CDR3: TGTGCCAGCAGCCAAGGTGTCGGGATTACGAACACTGAAGCTTTCTTT.

This chain connects TRBV7-2 to TRBJ1-2, with D possibly matching TRBD1 (6 bases). The CDR3 loop spans 13 amino acids. Germline V CDR1 and CDR2: SGHTA, FQGNSA. The V end lost 5 bases, the J end lost 3 bases, and 10 bases lay between the germline ends. CDR3 sequence: CASSPGAHYGYTF. CDR3 nucleotides: TGTGCCAGCAGCCCGGGGGCTCACTATGGCTACACCTTC.

This clonotype has a handful of counts. V is TRBV7-9 and J is TRBJ2-2; D is tentatively TRBD1 or TRBD2 (5 bases each). Germline V lookup: CDR1 SEHNR, CDR2 FQNEAQ (reference sequence). This CDR3 region has 14 residues. Between the trimmed V and J ends, which lost 5 bases and 6 bases, there was a span of 13 bases. The CDR3 bases are TGTGCCAGCAGCCCTAGGGACCTCGCCGGGGAGCTGTTTTTT. Amino acid sequence: CASSPRDLAGELFF.

The gene calls are TRBV7-2 and TRBJ1-6, with D possibly being TRBD1 (5 bases). Germline values: CDR1 SGHTA, CDR2 FQGNSA. Trimming removed 1 base at V and 10 bases at J, with 17 bases between. There are 16 residues in the CDR3. The CDR3 DNA reads as TGTGCCAGCAGCTTAGGTCCAGGGAAGGGTGGCTCACCCCTCCACTTT. Its translation is CASSLGPGKGGSPLHF. The variable domain in full, completed from reference TRBV7-2 and TRBJ1-6, reads GAGVSQSPSNKVTEKGKDVELRCDPISGHTALYWYRQSLGQGLEFLIYFQGNSAPDKSGLPSDRFSAERTGGSVSTLTIQRTQQEDSAVYLCASSLGPGKGGSPLHFGNGTRLTVT.

The chain is built from TRBV20-1 and TRBJ1-2; D remains ambiguous. V shed 2 bases and J shed 5 bases, with 15 bases lying between them. The CDR3 length is 14 residues. Per germline, CDR1 DFQATT and CDR2 SNEGSKA (reference sequence). The CDR3 region is CSARLMDVRYGYTF. The CDR3, as DNA: TGCAGTGCTAGATTGATGGACGTGCGGTATGGCTACACCTTC.

Of note for this clonotype: A much larger clone lies a single base off, so this may be a read error. The rearrangement joins TRBV7-6 to TRBJ1-1, with D possibly TRBD1 on 6 matching bases. The CDR3 is 14 residues long. Trimming took off 5 bases at V and 0 bases at J, with 10 bases between the two ends. The V gene's germline CDR1 is SGHVS and CDR2 FNYEAQ. In DNA form, the CDR3 reads TGTGCCAGCAGCCGGACAGAGATGAACACTGAAGCTTTCTTT. Its translation: CASSRTEMNTEAFF.

This clonotype has just a few counts. The V call is TRBV7-9, the J call TRBJ1-1, with D maybe TRBD1 (6 bases). The V gene lost 8 bases and the J gene lost 9 bases, with 13 bases spanning the gap. CDR1 and CDR2 from the germline V gene are SEHNR and FQNEAQ (reference sequence). The CDR3 is 11 residues long. The CDR3 nucleotides are TGTGCCAGCTACTGGGGGCAACAAGCTTTCTTT. It codes for CASYWGQQAFF.

This clonotype was observed a handful of times. The gene calls are TRBV3-1 and TRBJ2-7; maybe TRBD1 (5 bases). The CDR3 contains 15 residues. In germline, CDR1 is LGHDT, CDR2 YNNKEL (reference sequence). The V end was cut by 4 bases, the J end by 2 bases, with 15 bases between. CDR3 loop: CASSPGHYGTYEQYF. DNA for the CDR3: TGTGCCAGCAGCCCTGGACATTACGGAACCTACGAGCAGTACTTC.

The chain employs TRBV7-2 and TRBJ1-2; D is ambiguous. Germline lookup yields CDR1 SGHTA and CDR2 FQGNSA. The CDR3 runs to 12 residues. Trimming pared 5 bases from V and 2 bases from J, leaving 6 bases between. CDR3 sequence (DNA): TGTGCCAGCAGCCGGGAGAACTATGGCTACACCTTC. Translated, it gives CASSRENYGYTF.

This clonotype was observed at least ten times. CDR3 protein: CASSQGGLAVTDTQYF. DNA for the CDR3: TGCGCCAGCAGCCAAGGAGGACTAGCGGTCACAGATACGCAGTATTTT. The chain combines TRBV4-1 with TRBJ2-3, with 10 bases matching TRBD2. V lost 1 base to trimming and J lost 2 bases; unmatched junction nucleotides: 3. The CDR3 has 16 residues. In germline, CDR1 is MGHRA, CDR2 YSYEKL.

The J gene is TRBJ1-2, the V gene TRBV7-9, with no clear D. CDR1 SEHNR and CDR2 FQNEAQ come from the germline V gene (reference sequence). The length of the CDR3 is 13 residues. Deletions cut 0 bases from V and 4 bases from J, with 6 bases between. This chain's CDR3 is CASSLAGFYGYTF. In nucleotides, the CDR3 is TGTGCCAGCAGCTTAGCTGGATTCTATGGCTACACCTTC.